Sequencing of this T cell receptor beta chain was carried out in a study of T cell repertoires in cytomegalovirus infection. Across the study: As its CMV epitopes, the study selected recently identified HLA-C-restricted and well-studied HLA-B-restricted targets. Indications of both CMV infection and matching HLA type were provided by public TCR beta signatures.

CDR3 length: 15 residues. The ends were cut back, 6 bases at V and 0 bases at J, with 13 bases in the middle. Regarding the study as a whole: Cumulative public TCR beta family frequency identified carriers of CMV plus the relevant HLA. In two of eight donors, the top clonotype was HLA-C-restricted CMV-specific.

TCRdb redid the calling of the reads with MiXCR, one entry per CDR3 protein. Among roughly 350,000 distinct CDR3 sequences listed, about 34% were seen once. Concerning this clonotype itself: Its specificity is unknown.

The TCR sequence derives from a human donor in good health (CMV status not recorded). Some clones in this sample may be carry-over from other donors' samples. The source was cultured PBMCs, collected from culture after CMV antigen stimulation. V usage is TRBV12-3 or TRBV12-4 and J usage is TRBJ2-3; D is ambiguous. CDR3 residues: CASSSLSSSTDTQYF. Here the CDR3 DNA reads TGTGCCAGCAGCTCCTTATCCTCTAGCACAGATACGCAGTATTTT.